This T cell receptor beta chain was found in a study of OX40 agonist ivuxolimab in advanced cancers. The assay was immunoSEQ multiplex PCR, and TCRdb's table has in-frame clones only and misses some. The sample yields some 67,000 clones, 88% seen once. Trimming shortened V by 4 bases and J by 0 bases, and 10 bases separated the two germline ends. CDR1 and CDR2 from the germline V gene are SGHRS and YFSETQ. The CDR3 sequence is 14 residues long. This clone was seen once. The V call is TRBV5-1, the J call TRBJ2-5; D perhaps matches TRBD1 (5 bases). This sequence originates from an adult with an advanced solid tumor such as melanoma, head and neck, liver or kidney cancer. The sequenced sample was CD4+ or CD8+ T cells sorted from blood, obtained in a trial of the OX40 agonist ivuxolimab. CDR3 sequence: CASSIQVDQETQYF. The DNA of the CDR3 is TGCGCCAGCAGCATACAGGTAGACCAAGAGACCCAGTACTTC.